The 30 T cell receptor beta chains given below trace back to one sample, sequenced in a study of T cell responses to AZD1222 COVID-19 vaccine. The assay was immunoSEQ multiplex PCR, and TCRdb's table has in-frame clones only and misses some. The table lists about 120,000 clones, roughly 91% of them singletons. The sequencing used peripheral blood, collected 28 days after the second AZD1222 dose. All receptors come from an adult who received the AZD1222 COVID-19 vaccine.

This clone was observed once. The chain links TRBV4-2 to TRBJ1-5; TRBD1 aligns across 9 bases. CDR1 is LGHNA, CDR2 YNFKEQ, per germline. CDR3 length: 17 residues. The junction had 5 bases not matched to a gene; V was cut back by 0 bases and J by 2 bases. CDR3 protein: CASSQDEGQGGNQPQHF. In nucleotides, the CDR3 is TGTGCCAGCAGCCAAGATGAGGGACAGGGTGGCAATCAGCCCCAGCATTTT.

The chain carries TRBV10-3 and TRBJ1-1, with a tentative D call TRBD1 (6 bases). The CDR3 is 14 residues long. Trimming took 1 base from V and 1 from J, leaving 7 bases between them. Per the germline V gene, CDR1 is ENHRY and CDR2 is SYGVKD. The CDR3 here is CAISEWGPNTEAFF. In DNA form, the CDR3 reads TGTGCCATCAGTGAGTGGGGGCCGAACACTGAAGCTTTCTTT.

This sequence joins TRBV18 and TRBJ2-3; D is tentatively TRBD1 or TRBD2 (5 bases each). This CDR3 contains 17 residues. CDR1 KGHSH and CDR2 LQKENI come from the germline V gene. Trimming took 1 base from V and 6 from J, leaving 20 bases between them. The DNA of the CDR3 is TGTGCCAGCTCACCACTAGGGACCTCCGCCGGCGAGGATACGCAGTATTTT. Residues: CASSPLGTSAGEDTQYF.

The V call is TRBV18, the J call TRBJ1-2, with D possibly TRBD1 on 6 matching bases. CDR1 is KGHSH and CDR2 is LQKENI in the germline V gene. V lost 3 bases to trimming and J lost 2 bases, with 16 bases between them. The CDR3 has 16 amino acids. This CDR3 reads CASSPSPVGANYGYTF. The CDR3 nucleotides read TGTGCCAGCTCACCCAGCCCCGTGGGGGCAAACTATGGCTACACCTTC.

The CDR3 sequence: CASHVMRPGYNEQFF. For the CDR3, the DNA is TGTGCCAGCCATGTCATGAGACCCGGCTACAATGAGCAGTTCTTC. The chain combines TRBV5-4 with TRBJ2-1; D gene ambiguous. Per the germline V gene, CDR1 is SGHNT and CDR2 is YYREEE (reference sequence). V lost 7 bases and J 3 bases, leaving 17 bases between the germline ends. The CDR3 length is 15 residues.

The CDR3 reads CASSFSTARGTLHF. Written as DNA, the CDR3 is TGTGCCAGCAGCTTCTCTACCGCCCGGGGGACCCTCCACTTT. This chain links TRBV7-8 with TRBJ1-6; possibly TRBD1 for D (5 bases). V was cut by 3 bases and J by 14 bases, with 17 bases left in between. From germline, CDR1 is SGHVS and CDR2 FQNEAQ. The CDR3 length is 14 residues.

The rearrangement links TRBV12-3 or TRBV12-4 to TRBJ1-1; weak D call: TRBD1 (6 bases). This CDR3 region has 13 residues. Trimming left V 6 bases short and J 1 base short, with 9 bases between. CDR3 in DNA: TGTGCCAGCAGGTTCAGGGGGAACACTGAAGCTTTCTTT. This codes for CASRFRGNTEAFF.

This clone was recorded many times. V and J are TRBV5-4 and TRBJ2-7; 8 bases align to TRBD1. V lost 3 bases to trimming and J lost 0 bases; unmatched junction nucleotides: 5. The CDR3 contains 15 residues. The germline V gene encodes CDR1 SGHNT and CDR2 YYREEE (reference sequence). The CDR3 DNA reads TGTGCCAGCAGCTCCCGGGACAGGAGCTCCTACGAGCAGTACTTC. It yields the protein CASSSRDRSSYEQYF. Together with reference TRBV5-4 and TRBJ2-7, the CDR3 gives the full variable domain: ETGVTQSPTHLIKTRGQQVTLRCSSQSGHNTVSWYQQALGQGPQFIFQYYREEENGRGNFPPRFSGLQFPNYSSELNVNALELDDSALYLCASSSRDRSSYEQYFGPGTRLTVT.

The chain employs TRBV6-6 and TRBJ2-4; D may be TRBD1 or TRBD2 (5 bases each). The V end was cut by 8 bases, the J end by 0 bases, with 14 bases between. Germline values: CDR1 MNHNY, CDR2 SVGAGI (reference sequence). The CDR3 extends over 15 amino acids. This CDR3 is CASREGALAKNIQYF. CDR3 in DNA: TGTGCCAGCCGGGAAGGGGCCCTAGCCAAAAACATTCAGTACTTC.

The CDR3 protein is CASSDDRRGNTEAFF. As DNA, the CDR3 is TGTGCCAGCAGTGACGACCGAAGGGGGAACACTGAAGCTTTCTTT. The chain uses TRBV27 and TRBJ1-1, with TRBD1 as a possible D gene (5 bases). Germline V gene data show CDR1 as MNHEY and CDR2 as SMNVEV (reference sequence). The CDR3 extends over 15 amino acids. Trimming pared 5 bases from V and 1 base from J, leaving 14 bases between.

This chain joins TRBV7-8 and TRBJ1-1; the D gene is possibly TRBD1 (5 bases). Germline assignment: CDR1 SGHVS and CDR2 FQNEAQ. The V end was cut by 1 base, the J end by 8 bases, with 11 bases between. The CDR3 has 13 amino acids. In nucleotides, the CDR3 is TGTGCCAGCAGCTTAGGGACCGGGACGGAAGCTTTCTTT. Residues: CASSLGTGTEAFF.

This CDR3 is CATSRPTGDGYTF. The CDR3 bases are TGTGCCACCAGCAGACCGACAGGGGATGGCTACACCTTC. J is TRBJ1-2 and V is TRBV15; TRBD1 matches 8 bases. This CDR3 region has 13 residues. Trimming at V came to 2 bases and at J to 6 bases, leaving 2 bases not matched to a gene. Germline CDR1 LNHNV, CDR2 YYDKDF (reference sequence).

CDR3 sequence (DNA): TGTGCCAGCAGCCCAGTCCTCACCGGGGAGCTGTTTTTT. Its protein product is CASSPVLTGELFF. The rearrangement joins TRBV6-2 or TRBV6-3 to TRBJ2-2; D remains ambiguous. The V end lost 6 bases, the J end lost 4 bases, and 9 bases lay between the germline ends. This CDR3 is built from 13 residues. Germline V gene sequence: CDR1 MNHEY, CDR2 SVGEGT.

This clone was recorded a few times. The chain recombines TRBV19 with TRBJ1-2; 9 bases map to TRBD1. CDR3 size: 15 residues. Per germline, CDR1 LNHDA and CDR2 SQIVND (reference sequence). The V gene end was trimmed by 4 bases and the J gene end by 1 base; junction bases not matched to a gene: 4. CDR3 nucleotide sequence: TGTGCCAGTAGTAGCCCGGGACAGGGTAACTATGGCTACACCTTC. It translates to CASSSPGQGNYGYTF.

The V and J genes are TRBV6-2 or TRBV6-3 and TRBJ2-1; D gene uncertain. With 4 bases removed from V and 8 bases from J, the gap between germline ends came to 12 bases. CDR3 length equals 13 residues. Per germline, CDR1 MNHEY and CDR2 SVGEGT. The CDR3 DNA sequence: TGTGCCAGCAGTTTTACCTTTGCGGATGAGCAGTTCTTC. Amino acid sequence: CASSFTFADEQFF.

Written as DNA, the CDR3 is TGTGCCAGCAGTTACTCGATTAGGGACAGGTTGAACACCGGGGAGCTGTTTTTT. The encoded protein is CASSYSIRDRLNTGELFF. This chain links TRBV6-2 or TRBV6-3 with TRBJ2-2; 8 nucleotides agree with TRBD1. The CDR3 is 18 residues long. Germline CDR1 and CDR2: MNHEY and SVGEGT. With V trimmed by 0 bases and J by 1 base, 7 bases remained unmatched.

This rearrangement joins TRBV3-1 (or the pseudogene TRBV3-2) to TRBJ1-3; 12 bases match TRBD1. J gave up 7 bases and V 4 bases, and 5 bases lay outside the gene matches. The CDR3 runs to 15 residues. Germline CDR1 reads LGHDT; CDR2 reads YNNKEL (reference sequence). Here the CDR3 reads CASSPWDRGLNTIYF. The CDR3 DNA reads as TGTGCCAGCAGCCCCTGGGACAGGGGGCTGAACACCATATATTTT.

The chain has TRBV7-8 and TRBJ2-1, with 9 bases identical to TRBD2. The CDR3 sequence is 15 residues long. J lost 8 bases, V lost 8 bases, and 13 bases had no gene match. Per the germline V gene, CDR1 is SGHVS and CDR2 is FQNEAQ. CDR3 sequence: CASHVRREGRYEQFF. Written as DNA, the CDR3 is TGTGCCAGCCACGTTCGGCGGGAGGGCCGCTATGAGCAGTTCTTC.

In regard to this clone: In the same sample, other DNA sequences code for this CDR3. This chain connects TRBV6-2 or TRBV6-3 to TRBJ1-1; TRBD1 is a possible D gene (5 bases). CDR1 is MNHEY, CDR2 SVGEGT, per germline. Trimming removed 0 bases at V and 2 bases at J, with 7 bases between. This CDR3 is built from 14 residues. The CDR3 coding sequence is TGTGCCAGCAGTTACTCTGGGGCAAACACTGAAGCTTTCTTT. It yields the protein CASSYSGANTEAFF.

The rearrangement links TRBV27 to TRBJ2-1; D gene unclear. Trimming stripped 8 bases from V and 2 bases from J, with 16 bases between. The CDR3 sequence is 15 residues long. Germline CDR1 is MNHEY and CDR2 is SMNVEV (reference sequence). The CDR3 DNA is TGTGCCAGCGGCTCGAGAAGGGCCCCCTACAATGAGCAGTTCTTC. It specifies CASGSRRAPYNEQFF.

The chain couples TRBV4-3 to TRBJ2-1; TRBD2 is a possible D gene (5 bases). Trimming pared 0 bases from V and 7 bases from J, leaving 10 bases between. The CDR3 contains 14 residues. Germline V lookup: CDR1 LGHNA, CDR2 YSLEER. DNA of the CDR3: TGCGCCAGCAGCCAAGATAGACGCGGGAATGAGCAGTTCTTC. Its translation is CASSQDRRGNEQFF.

The chain uses TRBV5-6 and TRBJ2-6, with a weak D call TRBD2 (5 bases). Germline V gives CDR1 SGHDT, CDR2 YYEEEE. Trimming left V 6 bases short and J 7 bases short, with 11 bases between. This CDR3 spans 13 amino acids. The chain's CDR3 is CASIEGLANVLTF. The CDR3, as DNA: TGTGCCAGCATTGAGGGATTAGCCAACGTCCTGACTTTC.

V gene TRBV30 combines with J gene TRBJ2-1; 9 nucleotides agree with TRBD2. CDR3 size: 14 residues. Germline V gives CDR1 GTSNPN, CDR2 SVGIG (reference sequence). After removal of 3 bases from V and 8 bases from J, the junction contained 8 bases not matched to a gene. CDR3 protein: CAWRMAGGDHEQFF. The CDR3 DNA is TGTGCCTGGAGAATGGCGGGAGGGGACCATGAGCAGTTCTTC.

V is TRBV9 and J is TRBJ2-7; 10 positions match TRBD2. The CDR3 loop spans 19 amino acids. CDR1 SGDLS and CDR2 YYNGEE come from the germline V gene. V was clipped by 3 bases and J by 0 bases; unmatched bases: 15. The CDR3 loop reads CASSEGVAGAGGPSYEQYF. CDR3 DNA sequence: TGTGCCAGCAGCGAGGGGGTGGCAGGAGCGGGAGGGCCCTCCTACGAGCAGTACTTC.

The gene calls are TRBV11-3 and TRBJ1-5; possible D gene TRBD1, 5 bases. The CDR3 totals 16 residues. Germline values: CDR1 SGHNT, CDR2 YENEEA. V was trimmed by 5 bases and J by 2 bases, leaving 16 bases between them. The CDR3 spells CASSPPWGDGNQPQHF. For the CDR3, the DNA is TGTGCCAGCAGCCCCCCCTGGGGGGACGGCAATCAGCCCCAGCATTTT.

The chain couples TRBV10-2 to TRBJ1-5, with 7 bases lining up with TRBD1. Germline CDR1 and CDR2: WSHSY and SAAADI. CDR3 length: 15 residues. J gave up 5 bases and V 0 bases, and 4 bases lay outside the gene matches. This CDR3 reads CASSESGTAYQPQHF. DNA for the CDR3: TGCGCCAGCAGTGAGTCGGGGACAGCTTATCAGCCCCAGCATTTT.

V usage is TRBV25-1 and J usage is TRBJ1-2, with 10 positions matching TRBD1. CDR3 length: 15 amino acids. V gave up 1 base and J gave up 6 bases; unmatched junction bases: 5. CDR1 and CDR2 (germline): MGHDK, SYGVNS. The CDR3: CASSELTGGADGYTF. For the CDR3, the DNA is TGTGCCAGCAGTGAATTGACAGGGGGCGCGGATGGCTACACCTTC.

V and J are TRBV5-1 and TRBJ1-3, with D unclear. The V end lost 0 bases, the J end lost 1 base, and 14 bases lay between the germline ends. The germline V gene encodes CDR1 SGHRS and CDR2 YFSETQ. CDR3 length: 17 amino acids. The CDR3 here is CASSLAEGMESGNTIYF. In nucleotides, the CDR3 is TGCGCCAGCAGCTTGGCCGAGGGAATGGAGTCTGGAAACACCATATATTTT.

This clone was seen just once. The chain joins TRBV19 to TRBJ1-1, with D unresolved. This CDR3 spans 14 amino acids. V lost 7 bases to trimming and J lost 3 bases, with 15 bases between them. Germline values: CDR1 LNHDA, CDR2 SQIVND (reference sequence). The CDR3 protein is CASTWNRVDTEAFF. The CDR3, as DNA: TGTGCCAGTACCTGGAATAGGGTGGACACTGAAGCTTTCTTT.

The V call is TRBV19, the J call TRBJ2-5, with 7 bases lining up with TRBD2. Germline V lookup: CDR1 LNHDA, CDR2 SQIVND (reference sequence). Losses at the gene ends were 5 bases for V and 3 bases for J; bases not matched to a gene: 0. The length of the CDR3 is 12 residues. The CDR3 DNA sequence: TGTGCCAGTAGTGGGAGGGAAGAGACCCAGTACTTC. Its translation: CASSGREETQYF. The entire variable domain, with the rest obtained from reference TRBV19 and TRBJ2-5, is as follows: DGGITQSPKYLFRKEGQNVTLSCEQNLNHDAMYWYRQDPGQGLRLIYYSQIVNDFQKGDIAEGYSVSREKKESFPLTVTSAQKNPTAFYLCASSGREETQYFGPGTRLLVL.